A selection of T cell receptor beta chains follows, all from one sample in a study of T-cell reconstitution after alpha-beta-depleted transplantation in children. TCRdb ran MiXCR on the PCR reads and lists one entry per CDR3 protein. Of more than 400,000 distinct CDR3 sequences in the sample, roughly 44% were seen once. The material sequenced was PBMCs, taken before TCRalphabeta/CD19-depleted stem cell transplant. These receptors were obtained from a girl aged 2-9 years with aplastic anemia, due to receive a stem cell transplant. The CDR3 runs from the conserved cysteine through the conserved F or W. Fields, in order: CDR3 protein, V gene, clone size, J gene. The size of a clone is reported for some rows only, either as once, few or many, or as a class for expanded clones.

CDR3 protein: CASRDSGLETQYF
V gene: TRBV10-2
clone size: .
J gene: TRBJ2-5

CDR3 protein: CASSPMGSLETQYF
V gene: TRBV12-3/TRBV12-4
clone size: .
J gene: TRBJ2-5

CDR3 protein: CASSLYRASHEQYF
V gene: TRBV28
clone size: .
J gene: TRBJ2-7

CDR3 protein: CASSQEGPGTLSYGYTF
V gene: TRBV4-1
clone size: few
J gene: TRBJ1-2

CDR3 protein: CAWREVNEQYF
V gene: TRBV30
clone size: .
J gene: TRBJ2-7

CDR3 protein: CASSLSGGEQETQYF
V gene: TRBV5-1
clone size: .
J gene: TRBJ2-5

CDR3 protein: CASRGTGSYNEQFF
V gene: TRBV12-3/TRBV12-4
clone size: many
J gene: TRBJ2-1

CDR3 protein: CASKNTGSGNTGELFF
V gene: TRBV6-1
clone size: .
J gene: TRBJ2-2

CDR3 protein: CSAIRGYEQYF
V gene: TRBV20-1
clone size: many
J gene: TRBJ2-7

CDR3 protein: CASSKEVGLAGGDTYNEQFF
V gene: TRBV21-1
clone size: many
J gene: TRBJ2-1

CDR3 protein: CSAPGLAGVDTQYF
V gene: TRBV20-1
clone size: many
J gene: TRBJ2-3

CDR3 protein: CASSRARGYVYEQYF
V gene: TRBV14
clone size: .
J gene: TRBJ2-7

CDR3 protein: CSASQTPGTAAYEQYF
V gene: TRBV20-1
clone size: .
J gene: TRBJ2-7

CDR3 protein: CASTFQGAIQPQHF
V gene: TRBV28
clone size: .
J gene: TRBJ1-5

CDR3 protein: CASRWVGSYEQYF
V gene: TRBV7-9
clone size: few
J gene: TRBJ2-7

CDR3 protein: CASSFIPRDGYTF
V gene: TRBV5-1
clone size: .
J gene: TRBJ1-2

CDR3 protein: CASRAGGQTSTGELFF
V gene: TRBV6-1
clone size: .
J gene: TRBJ2-2

CDR3 protein: CASLGAGGQETQYF
V gene: TRBV27
clone size: .
J gene: TRBJ2-5

CDR3 protein: CSALSTGSGEKLFF
V gene: TRBV20-1
clone size: once
J gene: TRBJ1-4

CDR3 protein: CASSWTSGVGAKNIQYF
V gene: TRBV19
clone size: .
J gene: TRBJ2-4

CDR3 protein: CAIRPSGNSYNEQFF
V gene: TRBV10-3
clone size: .
J gene: TRBJ2-1

CDR3 protein: CATSPPHPDTGELFF
V gene: TRBV3-1
clone size: few
J gene: TRBJ2-2

CDR3 protein: CSASLAGGLGYEQFF
V gene: TRBV20-1
clone size: many
J gene: TRBJ2-1

CDR3 protein: CSARLQGRYNEQFF
V gene: TRBV20-1
clone size: few
J gene: TRBJ2-1

CDR3 protein: CASSLIGGGGETQYF
V gene: TRBV7-2
clone size: .
J gene: TRBJ2-5

CDR3 protein: CASSPGPEMNTEAFF
V gene: TRBV27
clone size: .
J gene: TRBJ1-1

CDR3 protein: CASSPIYGQGEQNEQFF
V gene: TRBV9
clone size: .
J gene: TRBJ2-1

CDR3 protein: CASSLDTAIPSKDTQYF
V gene: TRBV5-6
clone size: .
J gene: TRBJ2-3

CDR3 protein: CASRLTVDTEAFF
V gene: TRBV5-6
clone size: .
J gene: TRBJ1-1

CDR3 protein: CASSSRTSPETQYF
V gene: TRBV7-8
clone size: many
J gene: TRBJ2-5

CDR3 protein: CASSLPGTSGGYNEQFF
V gene: TRBV5-1
clone size: many
J gene: TRBJ2-1

CDR3 protein: CRVEARDTTNYGYTF
V gene: TRBV20-1
clone size: .
J gene: TRBJ1-2

CDR3 protein: CASSVNSNQPQHF
V gene: TRBV5-1
clone size: .
J gene: TRBJ1-5

CDR3 protein: CASSLVQGRNEQFF
V gene: TRBV5-8
clone size: .
J gene: TRBJ2-1

CDR3 protein: CASSFGNIAGELFF
V gene: TRBV28
clone size: many
J gene: TRBJ2-2

CDR3 protein: CASSRRLAGTGELFF
V gene: TRBV7-3
clone size: few
J gene: TRBJ2-2

CDR3 protein: CANRAGRLGEQYF
V gene: TRBV28
clone size: .
J gene: TRBJ2-7

CDR3 protein: CASSRQTGTQYF
V gene: TRBV18
clone size: .
J gene: TRBJ2-5

CDR3 protein: CSARQDRGVSYEQYF
V gene: TRBV20-1
clone size: .
J gene: TRBJ2-7

CDR3 protein: CAISREQETQYF
V gene: TRBV10-3
clone size: .
J gene: TRBJ2-5

CDR3 protein: CASSETVPRETQYF
V gene: TRBV5-5
clone size: .
J gene: TRBJ2-5

CDR3 protein: CASSLTDQIYGYTF
V gene: TRBV7-2
clone size: .
J gene: TRBJ1-2

CDR3 protein: CASSLLSQYNEQFF
V gene: TRBV5-1
clone size: many
J gene: TRBJ2-1

CDR3 protein: CSAAATPRSYNEQFF
V gene: TRBV20-1
clone size: .
J gene: TRBJ2-1

CDR3 protein: CASSSRRLASYNEQFF
V gene: TRBV6-1
clone size: few
J gene: TRBJ2-1

CDR3 protein: CASSFYLTNEQFF
V gene: TRBV7-2
clone size: many
J gene: TRBJ2-1

CDR3 protein: CSALFRTGTDTQYF
V gene: TRBV20-1
clone size: many
J gene: TRBJ2-3

CDR3 protein: CASSLWRGSSYNEQFF
V gene: TRBV7-2
clone size: few
J gene: TRBJ2-1

CDR3 protein: CSAFRQGFAETQYF
V gene: TRBV20-1
clone size: many
J gene: TRBJ2-5

CDR3 protein: CASSPQGVGGIYEQYF
V gene: TRBV4-1
clone size: .
J gene: TRBJ2-7

CDR3 protein: CASSYSGQGGNQPQHF
V gene: TRBV6-5
clone size: .
J gene: TRBJ1-5

CDR3 protein: CASSSQEAGADTDTQYF
V gene: TRBV28
clone size: .
J gene: TRBJ2-3

CDR3 protein: CASSFAGGRKTSNYGYTF
V gene: TRBV12-3/TRBV12-4
clone size: few
J gene: TRBJ1-2

CDR3 protein: CAISEPPGAQGNTIYF
V gene: TRBV10-3
clone size: .
J gene: TRBJ1-3

CDR3 protein: CASSLSRVRAAGEEETQYF
V gene: TRBV27
clone size: .
J gene: TRBJ2-5

CDR3 protein: CSAREDSGTNTGELFF
V gene: TRBV20-1
clone size: many
J gene: TRBJ2-2

CDR3 protein: CASRDNNYGYTF
V gene: TRBV5-1
clone size: .
J gene: TRBJ1-2

CDR3 protein: CASSPREEFNEQFF
V gene: TRBV5-1
clone size: .
J gene: TRBJ2-1

CDR3 protein: CASSPRGTSGTDTQYF
V gene: TRBV18
clone size: once
J gene: TRBJ2-3

CDR3 protein: CSASGGFYEQYF
V gene: TRBV20-1
clone size: many
J gene: TRBJ2-7